The rows below give T cell receptor beta chains drawn from one sample of a study of cytomegalovirus exposure and HLA in healthy donors. The assay was immunoSEQ multiplex PCR, and TCRdb's table has in-frame clones only and misses some. In the table there are fewer than 250,000 clones, 60% to 80% of which are singletons. The sequencing sample was made of PBMCs. Receptor source: a woman under 40 in good health and CMV-seropositive. CDR3s include the opening cysteine and the closing phenylalanine or tryptophan. D genes are given only for firm matches. Clone sizes are given selectively: once, few, many, or a class where the clone is expanded.

J: TRBJ1-2
D: TRBD1
V: TRBV7-9
size: -
DNA: TGTGCCAGCAGCTTAATAGGGACAGGGTTGTATGGCTACACCTTC
CDR3: CASSLIGTGLYGYTF

J: TRBJ1-6
D: -
V: TRBV7-2
size: -
DNA: TGTGCCAGCAGCTTACGGGGGGGCTATAATTCACCCCTCCACTTT
CDR3: CASSLRGGYNSPLHF

J: TRBJ2-1
D: TRBD2
V: TRBV15
size: -
DNA: TGTGCCACCAGCGGGGGGGTGGTAGCGGGGTACAATGAGCAGTTCTTC
CDR3: CATSGGVVAGYNEQFF

J: TRBJ2-2
D: -
V: TRBV30
size: -
DNA: TGTGCCTGGAGCGACAGGTCTTCCGGGGAGCTGTTTTTT
CDR3: CAWSDRSSGELFF

J: TRBJ1-1
D: -
V: TRBV19
size: medium-sized
DNA: TGTGCCAGTAGTCCCCTCTTCGGAGCCCGGGGATCAATGAACACTGAAGCTTTCTTT
CDR3: CASSPLFGARGSMNTEAFF

J: TRBJ1-4
D: -
V: TRBV15
size: -
DNA: TGTGCCACCAGCTGGAGGGCCGCAACTAATGAAAAACTGTTTTTT
CDR3: CATSWRAATNEKLFF

J: TRBJ2-7
D: -
V: TRBV9
size: -
DNA: TGTGCCAGCAGCGATAGCCCCTTGACAGGCGGAGATTACGAGCAGTACTTC
CDR3: CASSDSPLTGGDYEQYF

J: TRBJ2-4
D: TRBD1
V: TRBV7-2
size: -
DNA: TGTGCCAGCAGTAGACACAGGGGAGCCAAAAACATTCAGTACTTC
CDR3: CASSRHRGAKNIQYF

J: TRBJ1-4
D: TRBD1
V: TRBV7-9
size: -
DNA: TGTGCCAGCAGCTTACATCTACAGGGGAATGAAAAACTGTTTTTT
CDR3: CASSLHLQGNEKLFF

J: TRBJ1-4
D: -
V: TRBV27
size: -
DNA: TGTGCCAGCAGCCTTAAGACAGTTGCAGCTAATGAAAAACTGTTTTTT
CDR3: CASSLKTVAANEKLFF

J: TRBJ1-6
D: -
V: TRBV28
size: -
DNA: TGTGCCAGCAGTTTCGGGGTGAGAAATTCACCCCTCCACTTT
CDR3: CASSFGVRNSPLHF

J: TRBJ1-5
D: -
V: TRBV6-4
size: -
DNA: TGTGCCAGCAGTGCAAATAGCAATCAGCCCCAGCATTTT
CDR3: CASSANSNQPQHF

J: TRBJ2-4
D: TRBD1
V: TRBV5-1
size: -
DNA: TGCGCCAGCAGCCCGGGACAGGGCGCAAACATTCAGTACTTC
CDR3: CASSPGQGANIQYF

J: TRBJ1-1
D: -
V: TRBV28
size: once
DNA: TGTGCCAGCAGTTGGAGGCTTTATCCGAACACTGAAGCTTTCTTT
CDR3: CASSWRLYPNTEAFF

J: TRBJ2-5
D: -
V: TRBV7-2
size: once
DNA: TGTGCCAGCAGCATCCCGGGTTTTACGGGGTCAGAGACCCAGTACTTC
CDR3: CASSIPGFTGSETQYF

J: TRBJ1-3
D: -
V: TRBV19
size: -
DNA: TGTGCCAGTAGGAACCAGGGGAAGGCTGGAAACACCATATATTTT
CDR3: CASRNQGKAGNTIYF

J: TRBJ2-1
D: -
V: TRBV6-5
size: -
DNA: TGTGCCAGCAGCACCGGACCTCCCAAGGAGGGTGAGCAGTTCTTC
CDR3: CASSTGPPKEGEQFF

J: TRBJ1-2
D: TRBD1
V: TRBV9
size: -
DNA: TGTGCCAGCAGCGTCGGGACAGGGGGCCCCAGCTACACCTTC
CDR3: CASSVGTGGPSYTF

J: TRBJ1-5
D: -
V: TRBV2
size: -
DNA: TGTGCCAGCCAGGGGCATCGGGGCAATCAGCCCCAGCATTTT
CDR3: CASQGHRGNQPQHF

J: TRBJ2-3
D: -
V: TRBV6-4
size: -
DNA: TGTGCCAGCAGTGGCCAGGGGTCAAATACGCAGTATTTT
CDR3: CASSGQGSNTQYF

J: TRBJ2-1
D: -
V: TRBV5-5
size: few
DNA: TGTGCCAGCGCCAATTTAGCGGCGGGGACTGGTGAGCAGTTCTTC
CDR3: CASANLAAGTGEQFF

J: TRBJ1-6
D: TRBD1
V: TRBV5-6
size: -
DNA: TGTGCCAGCAGCTTCCCAGGGGGGAATTCACCCCTCCACTTT
CDR3: CASSFPGGNSPLHF

J: TRBJ1-5
D: -
V: TRBV15
size: -
DNA: TGTGCCACCAGCAGAGGCAGTAGCAATCAGCCCCAGCATTTT
CDR3: CATSRGSSNQPQHF

J: TRBJ2-7
D: TRBD1
V: TRBV7-6
size: -
DNA: TGTGCCAGCAGCAAGGACAGGGCCTACGAGCAGTACTTC
CDR3: CASSKDRAYEQYF

J: TRBJ2-7
D: -
V: TRBV7-2
size: -
DNA: TGTGCCAGCAGCTTTTATGCGGATTCCTACGAGCAGTACTTC
CDR3: CASSFYADSYEQYF

J: TRBJ2-5
D: TRBD1
V: TRBV23-1
size: few
DNA: TGCGCCAGCAGGACCGACAGGGAAGAGACCCAGTACTTC
CDR3: CASRTDREETQYF

J: TRBJ2-1
D: TRBD2
V: TRBV7-3
size: -
DNA: TGTGCCAGCAGCACGACTAGCGGGAGCACCTACAATGAGCAGTTCTTC
CDR3: CASSTTSGSTYNEQFF

J: TRBJ1-1
D: -
V: TRBV18
size: -
DNA: TGTGCCAGCTCACAACAGAGCCCGAACACTGAAGCTTTCTTT
CDR3: CASSQQSPNTEAFF

J: TRBJ2-5
D: TRBD2
V: TRBV9
size: few
DNA: TGTGCCAGCAGCGTAGGACTAGCGGGGGGCCAAGAGACCCAGTACTTC
CDR3: CASSVGLAGGQETQYF

J: TRBJ1-4
D: TRBD1
V: TRBV5-4
size: few
DNA: TGTGCCAGCAGCTTTGGGGGACAGGGGAAAAATGAAAAACTGTTTTTT
CDR3: CASSFGGQGKNEKLFF

J: TRBJ2-5
D: -
V: TRBV5-1
size: few
DNA: TGCGCCAGCAGAGACGGACAGGGAGGGCAAGAGACCCAGTACTTC
CDR3: CASRDGQGGQETQYF

J: TRBJ1-3
D: -
V: TRBV5-6
size: -
DNA: TGTGCCAGCAGCTTGCGAGGGCTCCGTAGCTCTGGAAACACCATATATTTT
CDR3: CASSLRGLRSSGNTIYF

J: TRBJ2-3
D: TRBD1
V: TRBV7-2
size: -
DNA: TGTGCCAGCAGCCCTAATACCCCCGGGACAGGGCTGGTAGATACGCAGTATTTT
CDR3: CASSPNTPGTGLVDTQYF

J: TRBJ1-2
D: -
V: TRBV27
size: -
DNA: TGTGCCAGCAGTTTATTAACAGGGACGAACCCCCCGGCTGGCTACACCTTC
CDR3: CASSLLTGTNPPAGYTF

J: TRBJ2-1
D: TRBD2
V: TRBV7-2
size: -
DNA: TGTGCCAGCAGCTTAGGGGGACTAGCGGTCTACAATGAGCAGTTCTTC
CDR3: CASSLGGLAVYNEQFF